This T cell receptor (beta chain) was recovered during a study of radiation and T cells in renal cell carcinoma. Time point reported: blood 4 weeks post-SBRT, at nephrectomy. Treatment in this sample: 15 Gy SBRT to primary tumor, nephrectomy 4 weeks later. This clone was picked up one time. Generated by immunoSEQ multiplex PCR, the TCRdb table keeps only in-frame clones and is missing some. Here the sample spans fewer than 200,000 clones, about 88% being singletons. This CDR3 has 14 amino acids. In germline, CDR1 is ENHRY, CDR2 SYGVKD. Unmatched junction bases numbered 6, after V lost 3 bases and J lost 8 bases.

This TCR came from a woman aged 45 to 65 with renal cell carcinoma. Sequenced material: blood, taken from a patient whose treatment included radiotherapy and nephrectomy. The rearrangement links TRBV10-3 to TRBJ1-2; 10 nucleotides match TRBD1. CDR3 nucleotides: TGTGCCATCAGTGACCCGACAGGGGGCGGAGGCTACACCTTC. Its translation is CAISDPTGGGGYTF.